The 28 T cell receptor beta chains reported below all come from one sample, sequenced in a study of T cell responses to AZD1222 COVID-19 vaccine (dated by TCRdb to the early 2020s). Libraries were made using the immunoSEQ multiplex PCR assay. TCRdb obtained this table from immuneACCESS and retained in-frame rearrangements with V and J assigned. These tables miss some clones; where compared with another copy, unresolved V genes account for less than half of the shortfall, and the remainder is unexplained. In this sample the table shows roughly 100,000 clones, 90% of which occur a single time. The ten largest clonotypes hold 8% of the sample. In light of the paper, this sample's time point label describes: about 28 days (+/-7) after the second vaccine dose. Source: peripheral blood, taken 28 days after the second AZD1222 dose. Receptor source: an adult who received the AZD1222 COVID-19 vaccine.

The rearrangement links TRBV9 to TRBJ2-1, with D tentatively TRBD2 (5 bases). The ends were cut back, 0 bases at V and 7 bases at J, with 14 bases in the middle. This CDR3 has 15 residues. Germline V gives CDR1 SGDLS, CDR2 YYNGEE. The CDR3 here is CASSVDFLARNEQFF. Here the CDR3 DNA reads TGTGCCAGCAGCGTAGATTTTCTAGCTAGGAATGAGCAGTTCTTC.

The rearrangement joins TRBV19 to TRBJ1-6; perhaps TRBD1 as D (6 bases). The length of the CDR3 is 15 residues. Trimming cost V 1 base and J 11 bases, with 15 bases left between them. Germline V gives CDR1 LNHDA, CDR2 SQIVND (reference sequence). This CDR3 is CASSIGGQVRAPLHF. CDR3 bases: TGTGCCAGTAGTATAGGGGGGCAGGTCCGAGCACCCCTCCACTTT.

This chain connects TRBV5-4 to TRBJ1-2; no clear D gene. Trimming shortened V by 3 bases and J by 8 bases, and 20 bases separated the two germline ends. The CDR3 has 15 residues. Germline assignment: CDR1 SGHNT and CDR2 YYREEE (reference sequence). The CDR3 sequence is CASSSSSWVAGGYTF. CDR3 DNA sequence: TGTGCCAGCAGCTCCTCCTCGTGGGTCGCGGGCGGCTACACCTTC. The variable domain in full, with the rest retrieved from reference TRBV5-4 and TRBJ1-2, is ETGVTQSPTHLIKTRGQQVTLRCSSQSGHNTVSWYQQALGQGPQFIFQYYREEENGRGNFPPRFSGLQFPNYSSELNVNALELDDSALYLCASSSSSWVAGGYTFGSGTRLTVV.

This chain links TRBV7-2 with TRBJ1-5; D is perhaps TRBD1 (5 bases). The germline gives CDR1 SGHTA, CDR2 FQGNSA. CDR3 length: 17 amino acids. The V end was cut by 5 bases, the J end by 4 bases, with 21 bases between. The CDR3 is CASSQSMDQGYNQPQHF. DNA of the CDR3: TGTGCCAGCAGCCAGTCCATGGACCAGGGTTATAATCAGCCCCAGCATTTT.

The CDR3 region is CASSPAGAGNEKLFF. As DNA, the CDR3 is TGTGCCAGCTCCCCGGCTGGGGCCGGGAATGAAAAACTGTTTTTT. The chain joins TRBV7-2 to TRBJ1-4; tentatively, D is TRBD1 (5 bases). The CDR3 consists of 15 residues. Trimming stripped 8 bases from V and 5 bases from J, with 18 bases between. CDR1 and CDR2 from the germline V gene are SGHTA and FQGNSA.

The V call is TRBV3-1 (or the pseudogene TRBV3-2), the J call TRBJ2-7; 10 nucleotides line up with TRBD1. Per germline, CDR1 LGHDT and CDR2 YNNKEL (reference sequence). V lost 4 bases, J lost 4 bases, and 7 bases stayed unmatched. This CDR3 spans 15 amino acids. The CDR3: CASSPTLGQGYEQYF. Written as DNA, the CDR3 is TGTGCCAGCAGCCCTACCTTGGGACAGGGGTACGAGCAGTACTTC.

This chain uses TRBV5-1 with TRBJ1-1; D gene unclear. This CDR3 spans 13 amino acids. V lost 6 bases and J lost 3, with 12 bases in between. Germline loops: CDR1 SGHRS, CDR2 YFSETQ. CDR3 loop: CASIPSSDTEAFF. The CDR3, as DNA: TGCGCCAGCATCCCCAGCAGCGACACTGAAGCTTTCTTT.

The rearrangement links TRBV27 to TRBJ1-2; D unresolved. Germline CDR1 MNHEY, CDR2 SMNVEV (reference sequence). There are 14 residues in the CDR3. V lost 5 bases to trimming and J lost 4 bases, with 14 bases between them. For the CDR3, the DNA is TGTGCCAGCAGTCCCCGGACCGGCGGCTATGGCTACACCTTC. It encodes CASSPRTGGYGYTF.

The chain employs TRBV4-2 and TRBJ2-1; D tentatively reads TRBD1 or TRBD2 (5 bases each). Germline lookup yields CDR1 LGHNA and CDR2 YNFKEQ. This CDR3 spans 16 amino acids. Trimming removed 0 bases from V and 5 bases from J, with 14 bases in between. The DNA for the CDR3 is TGTGCCAGCAGCCAAGAACGGGGCTACCTACACAATGAGCAGTTCTTC. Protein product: CASSQERGYLHNEQFF.

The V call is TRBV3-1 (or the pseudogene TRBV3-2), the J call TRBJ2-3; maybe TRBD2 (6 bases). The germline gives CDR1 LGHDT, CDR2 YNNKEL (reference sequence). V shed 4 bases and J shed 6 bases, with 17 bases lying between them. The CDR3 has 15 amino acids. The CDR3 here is CASSLTGTPVDTQYF. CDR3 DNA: TGTGCCAGCAGCCTTACCGGGACTCCGGTTGATACGCAGTATTTT.

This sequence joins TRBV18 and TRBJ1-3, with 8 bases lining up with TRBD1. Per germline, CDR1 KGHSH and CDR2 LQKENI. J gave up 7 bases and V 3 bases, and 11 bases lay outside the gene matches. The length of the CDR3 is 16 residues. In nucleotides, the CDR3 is TGTGCCAGCTCACCTCCCGCAGGGGGCTTTGAGAACACCATATATTTT. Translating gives CASSPPAGGFENTIYF.

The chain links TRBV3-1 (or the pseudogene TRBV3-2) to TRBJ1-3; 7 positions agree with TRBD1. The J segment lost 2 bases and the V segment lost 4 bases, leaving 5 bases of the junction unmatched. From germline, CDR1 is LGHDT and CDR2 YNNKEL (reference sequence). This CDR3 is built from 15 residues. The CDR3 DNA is TGTGCCAGCAGCCCCGTCACAGGGGCTGGAAACACCATATATTTT. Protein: CASSPVTGAGNTIYF.

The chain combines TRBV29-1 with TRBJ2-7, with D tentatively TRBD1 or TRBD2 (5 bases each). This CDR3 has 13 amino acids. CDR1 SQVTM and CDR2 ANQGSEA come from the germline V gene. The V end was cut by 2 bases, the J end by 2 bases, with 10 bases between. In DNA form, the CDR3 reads TGCAGCGTTGAATTGGGACGGACCTACGAGCAGTACTTC. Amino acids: CSVELGRTYEQYF.

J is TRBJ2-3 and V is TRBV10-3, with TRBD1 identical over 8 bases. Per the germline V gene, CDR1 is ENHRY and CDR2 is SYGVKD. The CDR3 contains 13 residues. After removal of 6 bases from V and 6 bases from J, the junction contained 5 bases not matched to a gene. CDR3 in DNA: TGTGCCATCAGGGCAGGGGGCCTGGATACGCAGTATTTT. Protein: CAIRAGGLDTQYF.

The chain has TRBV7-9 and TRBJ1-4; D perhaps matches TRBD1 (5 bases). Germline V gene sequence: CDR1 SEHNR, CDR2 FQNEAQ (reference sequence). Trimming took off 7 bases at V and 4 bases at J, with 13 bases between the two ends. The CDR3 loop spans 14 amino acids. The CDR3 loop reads CASTELRDNEKLFF. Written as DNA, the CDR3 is TGTGCCAGCACCGAACTCAGGGATAATGAAAAACTGTTTTTT. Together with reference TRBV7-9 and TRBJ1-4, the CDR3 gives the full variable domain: DTGVSQNPRHKITKRGQNVTFRCDPISEHNRLYWYRQTLGQGPEFLTYFQNEAQLEKSRLLSDRFSAERPKGSFSTLEIQRTEQGDSAMYLCASTELRDNEKLFFGSGTQLSVL.

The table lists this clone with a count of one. CDR3 sequence reads: CASSYGDIGNEKLFF. The CDR3, as DNA: TGCGCCAGCAGCTACGGGGACATTGGTAATGAAAAACTGTTTTTT. The rearrangement joins TRBV5-1 to TRBJ1-4, with a possible D match to TRBD1 (6 bases). The CDR3 loop spans 15 amino acids. Germline CDR1 and CDR2: SGHRS and YFSETQ. The ends were cut back, 3 bases at V and 4 bases at J, with 13 bases in the middle.

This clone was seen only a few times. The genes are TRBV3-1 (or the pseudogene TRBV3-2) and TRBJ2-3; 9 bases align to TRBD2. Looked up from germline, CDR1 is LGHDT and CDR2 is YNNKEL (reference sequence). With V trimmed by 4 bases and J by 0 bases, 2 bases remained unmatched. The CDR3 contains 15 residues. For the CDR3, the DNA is TGTGCCAGCAGCCCTACTAGCGGGAGCACAGATACGCAGTATTTT. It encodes CASSPTSGSTDTQYF.

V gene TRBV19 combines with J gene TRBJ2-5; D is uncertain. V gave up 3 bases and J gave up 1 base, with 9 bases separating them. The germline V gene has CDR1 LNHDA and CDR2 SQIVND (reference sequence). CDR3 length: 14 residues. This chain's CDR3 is CASSIRTLQETQYF. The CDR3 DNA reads TGTGCCAGTAGTATTAGAACTCTCCAAGAGACCCAGTACTTC.

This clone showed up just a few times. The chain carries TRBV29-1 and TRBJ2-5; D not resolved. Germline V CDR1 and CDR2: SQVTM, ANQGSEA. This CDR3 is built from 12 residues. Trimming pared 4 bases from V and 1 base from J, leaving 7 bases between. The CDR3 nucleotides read TGCAGCGTTGCTAGAGCCCAAGAGACCCAGTACTTC. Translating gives CSVARAQETQYF.

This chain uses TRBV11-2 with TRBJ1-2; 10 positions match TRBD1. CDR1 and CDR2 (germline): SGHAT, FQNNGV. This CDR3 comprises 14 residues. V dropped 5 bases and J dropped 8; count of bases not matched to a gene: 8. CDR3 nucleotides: TGTGCCAGCAGCCCTCCGGGACAGGGGATAGGCTACACCTTC. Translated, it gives CASSPPGQGIGYTF. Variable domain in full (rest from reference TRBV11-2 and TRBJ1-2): EAGVAQSPRYKIIEKRQSVAFWCNPISGHATLYWYQQILGQGPKLLIQFQNNGVVDDSQLPKDRFSAERLKGVDSTLKIQPAKLEDSAVYLCASSPPGQGIGYTFGSGTRLTVV.

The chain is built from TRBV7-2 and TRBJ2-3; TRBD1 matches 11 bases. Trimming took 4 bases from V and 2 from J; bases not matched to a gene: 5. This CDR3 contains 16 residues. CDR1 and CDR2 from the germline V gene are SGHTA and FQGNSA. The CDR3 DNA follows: TGTGCCAGCAGCTCCCTGGACAGGGGGCACACAGATACGCAGTATTTT. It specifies CASSSLDRGHTDTQYF.

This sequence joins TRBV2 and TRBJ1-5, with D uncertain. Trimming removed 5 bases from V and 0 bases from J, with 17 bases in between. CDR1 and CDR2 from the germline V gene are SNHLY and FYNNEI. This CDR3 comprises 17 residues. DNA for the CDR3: TGTGCCAGCAGTTCTGTACGAGGTTTTGGTAGCAATCAGCCCCAGCATTTT. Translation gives CASSSVRGFGSNQPQHF. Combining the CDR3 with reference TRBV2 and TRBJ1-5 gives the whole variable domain EPEVTQTPSHQVTQMGQEVILRCVPISNHLYFYWYRQILGQKVEFLVSFYNNEISEKSEIFDDQFSVERPDGSNFTLKIRSTKLEDSAMYFCASSSVRGFGSNQPQHFGDGTRLSIL.

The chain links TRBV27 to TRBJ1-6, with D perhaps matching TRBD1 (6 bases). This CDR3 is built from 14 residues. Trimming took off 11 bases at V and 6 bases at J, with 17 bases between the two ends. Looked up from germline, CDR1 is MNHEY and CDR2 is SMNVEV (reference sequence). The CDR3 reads CASTRGQINSPLHF. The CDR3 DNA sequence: TGTGCCTCCACCAGAGGACAGATTAATTCACCCCTCCACTTT.

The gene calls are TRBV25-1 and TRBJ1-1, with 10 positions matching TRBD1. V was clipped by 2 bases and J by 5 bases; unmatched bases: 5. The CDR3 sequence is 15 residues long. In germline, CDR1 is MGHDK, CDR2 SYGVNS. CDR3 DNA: TGTGCCAGCAGTGAACCAGGGACAGGGGAAACTGAAGCTTTCTTT. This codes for CASSEPGTGETEAFF.

CDR3 sequence (DNA): TGTGCCAGCTCACCGGACTCGGCCTACGAGCAGTACTTC. Its translation is CASSPDSAYEQYF. This rearrangement joins TRBV18 to TRBJ2-7; TRBD2 is a possible D gene (5 bases). CDR1 KGHSH and CDR2 LQKENI come from the germline V gene. The length of the CDR3 is 13 residues. The V end lost 3 bases, the J end lost 2 bases, and 8 bases lay between the germline ends.

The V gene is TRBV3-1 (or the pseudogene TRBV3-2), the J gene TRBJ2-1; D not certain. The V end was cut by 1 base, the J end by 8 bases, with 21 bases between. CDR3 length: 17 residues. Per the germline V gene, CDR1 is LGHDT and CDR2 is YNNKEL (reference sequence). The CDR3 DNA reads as TGTGCCAGCAGCCAAGTCGTCCGCGCGACGGTTGGAGATGAGCAGTTCTTC. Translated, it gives CASSQVVRATVGDEQFF.

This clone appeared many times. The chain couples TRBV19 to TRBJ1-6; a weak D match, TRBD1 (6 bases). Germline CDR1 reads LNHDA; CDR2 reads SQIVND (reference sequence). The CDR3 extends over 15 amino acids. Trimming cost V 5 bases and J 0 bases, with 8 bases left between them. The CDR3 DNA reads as TGTGCCAGTAGTGGACAGAGCTCCTATAATTCACCCCTCCACTTT. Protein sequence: CASSGQSSYNSPLHF.

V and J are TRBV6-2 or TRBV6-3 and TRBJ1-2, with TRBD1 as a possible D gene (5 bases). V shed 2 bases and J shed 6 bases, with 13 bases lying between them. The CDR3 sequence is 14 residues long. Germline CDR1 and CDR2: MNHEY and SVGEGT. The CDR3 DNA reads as TGTGCCAGCAGTTACATCAGGGCAATTGATGGCTACACCTTC. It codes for CASSYIRAIDGYTF.